This T cell receptor beta chain emerged from a study of blood T cells in healthy people across ages. PCR was performed a second time for roughly 6 to 12 cycles using a sample-barcoded 5' primer and a J-beta primer mix. TCRdb re-analysed the 5' RACE reads in MiXCR, keeping a single row per CDR3 protein. The sample contains more than 1,000,000 distinct CDR3 sequences, 25% of which appear only once. The CDR3 totals 17 residues. The germline V and J ends were trimmed by 7 bases and 0 bases, with 18 bases remaining between them. The same sample was also studied in work on T cells of mothers and their children.

The sequencing input was blood. This sequence originates from a girl aged 2-15 years in good health. The rearrangement joins TRBV12-3 or TRBV12-4 to TRBJ2-2; weak D call: TRBD1 (7 bases). The CDR3 bases are TGTGCCAGCAAATCGCAGGGGGGAGCTTCGAACACCGGGGAGCTGTTTTTT. Translation: CASKSQGGASNTGELFF.